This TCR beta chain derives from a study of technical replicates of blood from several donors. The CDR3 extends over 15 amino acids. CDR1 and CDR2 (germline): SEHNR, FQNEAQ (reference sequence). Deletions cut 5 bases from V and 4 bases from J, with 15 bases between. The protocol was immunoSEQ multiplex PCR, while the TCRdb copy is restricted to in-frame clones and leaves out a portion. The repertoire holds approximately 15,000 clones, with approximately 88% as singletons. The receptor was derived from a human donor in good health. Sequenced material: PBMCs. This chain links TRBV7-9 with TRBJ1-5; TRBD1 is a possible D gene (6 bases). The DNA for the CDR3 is TGTGCCAGCAGCCCCCAGGGGCTGGGGAATCAGCCCCAGCATTTT. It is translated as CASSPQGLGNQPQHF.